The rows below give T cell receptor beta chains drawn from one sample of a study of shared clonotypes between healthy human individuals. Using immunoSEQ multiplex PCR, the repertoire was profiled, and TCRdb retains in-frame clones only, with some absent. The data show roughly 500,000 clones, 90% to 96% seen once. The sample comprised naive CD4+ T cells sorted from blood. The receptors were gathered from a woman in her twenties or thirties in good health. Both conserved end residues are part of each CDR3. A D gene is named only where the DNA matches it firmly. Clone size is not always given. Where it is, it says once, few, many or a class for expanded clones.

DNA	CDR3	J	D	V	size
TGTGCCAGCTCACCTGGTGGGGGATTGGTGAACACTGAAGCTTTCTTT	CASSPGGGLVNTEAFF	TRBJ1-1	-	TRBV18	-
TGTGCCAGCAGGGGACTAGCGGGAGTGGAACATGAGCAGTTCTTC	CASRGLAGVEHEQFF	TRBJ2-1	TRBD2	TRBV4-2	-
TGTGCCAGCAGTTACTCACAGGGCGGCGGCTACACCTTC	CASSYSQGGGYTF	TRBJ1-2	-	TRBV6-5	-
TGTGCCAGCAGACCCATCGACAGATCCTACGAGCAGTACTTC	CASRPIDRSYEQYF	TRBJ2-7	-	TRBV11-2	-
TGTGCCAGCAGCTTGGCCTGGGGCGGGAGCTCCTACAATGAGCAGTTCTTC	CASSLAWGGSSYNEQFF	TRBJ2-1	TRBD2	TRBV5-6	-
TGTGCCAGCTCACCAGACAGCCACACTGAAGCTTTCTTT	CASSPDSHTEAFF	TRBJ1-1	-	TRBV18	few
TGTGCCAGCAGCTTGAGTGCGTCACCGGGGTATCATGAGCAGTTCTTC	CASSLSASPGYHEQFF	TRBJ2-1	-	TRBV5-4	-
TGCGCCAGCAGCTTGGGGCAGGCGAGCTCTGGAAACACCATATATTTT	CASSLGQASSGNTIYF	TRBJ1-3	-	TRBV5-1	-
TGTGCCAGCAGCGTAGCTGGGACGGCCGTCTCTTTCTATGGCTACACCTTC	CASSVAGTAVSFYGYTF	TRBJ1-2	-	TRBV9	-
TGTGCCAGCAGTCCCAGACCAGTGAACTATGGCTACACCTTC	CASSPRPVNYGYTF	TRBJ1-2	-	TRBV27	-
TGTGCCAGCAGGGGACGGGCATCAGATACGCAGTATTTT	CASRGRASDTQYF	TRBJ2-3	-	TRBV11-3	-
TGTGCCAGCAGCCTCGGGTTGGCTGTGAGGGGTGGCTACACCTTC	CASSLGLAVRGGYTF	TRBJ1-2	-	TRBV28	-
TGTGCCAGTAGTATTGCGAACACCATATATTTT	CASSIANTIYF	TRBJ1-3	-	TRBV19	-
TGTGCCAGCAGCTTAGGAGGGTTCAACACAGATACGCAGTATTTT	CASSLGGFNTDTQYF	TRBJ2-3	-	TRBV7-8	-
TGTGCCAGTAGTATCCCCAGCTCTGGAAACACCATATATTTT	CASSIPSSGNTIYF	TRBJ1-3	-	TRBV19	once
TGTGCCAGTAATAGCGAAAGCTCCTACGAGCAGTACTTC	CASNSESSYEQYF	TRBJ2-7	-	TRBV19	-
TGTGCCAGTAAGCGACAGGGGGCCGAGCAGTACTTC	CASKRQGAEQYF	TRBJ2-7	TRBD1	TRBV19	few
TGTGCCAGCAGCCCAGAACAGGGCAGGGGGCTGGGTGGCTACACCTTC	CASSPEQGRGLGGYTF	TRBJ1-2	TRBD1	TRBV28	-
TGTGCCAGCAGAATGAGTGGGGAGGCGGATGAAAAACTGTTTTTT	CASRMSGEADEKLFF	TRBJ1-4	-	TRBV28	-
TGTGCCAGCAGTGAGGTGATAGCAGGTGGTGGGGAGACTCAGTACTTC	CASSEVIAGGGETQYF	TRBJ2-5	-	TRBV2	-
TGTGCCAGCAGAGGGCCAGGGCCGACCTACGAGCAGTACTTC	CASRGPGPTYEQYF	TRBJ2-7	-	TRBV28	-
TGTGCCAGCAGTTATAGCGGGAGGGCCCTCCCAGATACGCAGTATTTT	CASSYSGRALPDTQYF	TRBJ2-3	TRBD2	TRBV28	-
TGTGCCAGCAGTTTAGTTGGCGAAATCTACGAGCAGTACTTC	CASSLVGEIYEQYF	TRBJ2-7	-	TRBV27	-
TGTGCCAGCAGCCCCACCCGGCTGGAAGAGACCCAGTACTTC	CASSPTRLEETQYF	TRBJ2-5	-	TRBV7-9	-
TGCAGCGTCTGGACAGCGATCAATGAGCAGTTCTTC	CSVWTAINEQFF	TRBJ2-1	-	TRBV29-1	-
TGTGCCAGCAGCCCGTGGGGGGACACAGATACGCAGTATTTT	CASSPWGDTDTQYF	TRBJ2-3	-	TRBV7-9	-
TGCAGCGTTGAAGTCCTAGCTGAGAACTACGAGCAGTACTTC	CSVEVLAENYEQYF	TRBJ2-7	-	TRBV29-1	-
TGCGCCAGCAGCTTGGTAACTAGCTTATACAATGAGCAGTTCTTC	CASSLVTSLYNEQFF	TRBJ2-1	-	TRBV5-1	-
TGTGCCAGCTCACCACCGGGACGTCTTTACAATGAGCAGTTCTTC	CASSPPGRLYNEQFF	TRBJ2-1	-	TRBV18	-
TGTGCCAGCAGCTCACCGGGGGACAGGGGGCCGGCCGGGGAGCTGTTTTTT	CASSSPGDRGPAGELFF	TRBJ2-2	TRBD1	TRBV25-1	-
TGTGCCAGCTCACCACGGAAGGTTTCGGCCGAGCAGTACTTC	CASSPRKVSAEQYF	TRBJ2-7	-	TRBV18	-
TGTGCCAGTAGTATGTTTAGCCCGAACACCGGGGAGCTGTTTTTT	CASSMFSPNTGELFF	TRBJ2-2	-	TRBV19	-
TGTGCCAGCTCACCTGTAGGGATCAACTATGGCTACACCTTC	CASSPVGINYGYTF	TRBJ1-2	-	TRBV18	-
TGTGCCAGCTTCACGGGGATCGTTCGACGGAAAAAGCTGGGGTCCCGTCAGCCCCAGCATTTT	CASFTGIVRRKKLGSRQPQHF	TRBJ1-5	-	TRBV28	-
TGTGCCAGCAGCGGAACGACTAGCGGAACCTACGAGCAGTACTTC	CASSGTTSGTYEQYF	TRBJ2-7	TRBD2	TRBV28	-
TGCAGCGTGGGACTAGCGGGCCTCGAGCAGTACTTC	CSVGLAGLEQYF	TRBJ2-7	TRBD2	TRBV29-1	-
TGTGCCTGGGGGGCTGAAGCTTTCTTT	CAWGAEAFF	TRBJ1-1	-	TRBV5-8	-
TGTGCCAGCAGTTCCATAGGACAGGGGGCAGGCGGCTACACCTTC	CASSSIGQGAGGYTF	TRBJ1-2	TRBD1	TRBV11-2	-
TGTGCCAGCAGCGTGCAAGGAGTGGACAATGAGCAGTTCTTC	CASSVQGVDNEQFF	TRBJ2-1	-	TRBV9	-
TGTGCCAGCAGTTTAAATAATTCACCCCTCCACTTT	CASSLNNSPLHF	TRBJ1-6	-	TRBV28	-
TGTGCCAGCAGCCCAAGGACAGGGGACACCGGGGAGCTGTTTTTT	CASSPRTGDTGELFF	TRBJ2-2	TRBD1	TRBV7-2	-
TGCGCCAGCAGCTTGGTCCCGGGAACGAAGGAGACCCAGTACTTC	CASSLVPGTKETQYF	TRBJ2-5	-	TRBV5-1	-
TGTGCCAGCAGCTTGTGGGGCGCAGAGACCCAGTACTTC	CASSLWGAETQYF	TRBJ2-5	-	TRBV11-2	-
TGTGCCAGCCGGGACAGTAATGAAAAACTGTTTTTT	CASRDSNEKLFF	TRBJ1-4	TRBD1	TRBV2	-
TGCGCCAGCAGCGCGAGGGACAGGGGTAACTATGGCTACACCTTC	CASSARDRGNYGYTF	TRBJ1-2	TRBD1	TRBV5-1	-
TGTGCCAGCAGGGCTCCGGGACAGGGTGAAAAACTGTTTTTT	CASRAPGQGEKLFF	TRBJ1-4	TRBD1	TRBV28	-
TGTGCCTGGAGTGAGGACAGGGGGCGGAACACCGGGGAGCTGTTTTTT	CAWSEDRGRNTGELFF	TRBJ2-2	TRBD1	TRBV30	-
TGTGCCAGCAGCCACCCGGGACAGGACGGCGACTATGGCTACACCTTC	CASSHPGQDGDYGYTF	TRBJ1-2	TRBD1	TRBV6-6	-
TGTGCCAGCAGCTTACACGGGGGGGGAGGCCTCACAGATACGCAGTATTTT	CASSLHGGGGLTDTQYF	TRBJ2-3	TRBD2	TRBV11-2	-
TGTGCCAGCAGCCATAAACAGGGGGCCCCCACAGATACGCAGTATTTT	CASSHKQGAPTDTQYF	TRBJ2-3	TRBD1	TRBV14	once
TGCGCCAGCAGCGAGGTCCCCACCCCCTACGAGCAGTACTTC	CASSEVPTPYEQYF	TRBJ2-7	-	TRBV5-1	-
TGTGCCAGCAGCGCGAGACTAGCGGGAGTAATCGGGGAGCTGTTTTTT	CASSARLAGVIGELFF	TRBJ2-2	TRBD2	TRBV5-4	-
TGTGCCAGCAGCTCGCCTGGACTAGCGGACTCCACCTACGAGCAGTACTTC	CASSSPGLADSTYEQYF	TRBJ2-7	TRBD2	TRBV5-6	-